This record concerns one T cell receptor (beta chain) sequence. The sample originates from a study of blood T cells in healthy people across ages. Caucasian, healthy and from Russia, the donors were aged between about 6 and 100. The authors isolated at least 6 million PBMCs per sample. Germline CDR1 is KGHSH and CDR2 is LQKENI. The CDR3 spans 15 residues. V was cut by 3 bases and J by 2 bases, with 13 bases left in between. It was with a sample-barcoded 5' primer and a J-beta primer mix that a second PCR of roughly 7 to 12 cycles was run. TCRdb passed the 5' RACE reads through MiXCR, listing each CDR3 protein once. This table has about 720,000 distinct CDR3 sequences, about a fifth appearing once.

The chain carries TRBV18 and TRBJ1-2, with unresolved D. The receptor's source is a man between 65 and 85 years old in good health. The sequencing sample was made of blood. The CDR3 nucleotides read TGTGCCAGCTCACCGGTCGAAACGGGCAACTATGGCTACACCTTC. This codes for CASSPVETGNYGYTF.